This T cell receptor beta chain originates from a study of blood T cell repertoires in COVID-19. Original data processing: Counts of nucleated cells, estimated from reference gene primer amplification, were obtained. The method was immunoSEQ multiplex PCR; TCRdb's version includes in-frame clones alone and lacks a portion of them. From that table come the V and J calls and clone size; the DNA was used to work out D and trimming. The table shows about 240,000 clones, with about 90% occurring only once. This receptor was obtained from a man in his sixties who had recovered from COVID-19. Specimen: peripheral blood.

The CDR3 bases are TGTGCCAGCAGGACTATAAGAGAGACCCAGTACTTC. Its protein product is CASRTIRETQYF. J is TRBJ2-5 and V is TRBV5-6; possible D gene TRBD2, 5 bases. Trimming took 5 bases from V and 4 from J, leaving 9 bases between them. The CDR3 sequence is 12 residues long. Germline lookup yields CDR1 SGHDT and CDR2 YYEEEE.